A single sample gave rise to the 4 T cell receptor beta chains below, sequenced in a study of T cell repertoires in aging, cancer and after chemotherapy. Multiplex touch-down PCR with TRB-A/B primers amplified rearranged V-D-J TRB sequences. TCRdb processed the multiplex PCR reads anew with MiXCR; each CDR3 protein has one entry. The sample has 10,000 or so distinct CDR3 sequences, less than 30% seen once. Amplification of TCR beta used genomic DNA extracted from peripheral blood. The specimen sequenced was blood. These receptors originate from a human donor in good health.

This clonotype has only one observation. A read error may be the cause here, since a much bigger clone is one base away. The rearrangement uses TRBV19 and TRBJ2-1, with D uncertain. The CDR3 has 13 amino acids. The V gene's germline CDR1 is LNHDA and CDR2 SQIVND (reference sequence). CDR3 nucleotides: TGTGCCAGTAGTCCGGGCCAGTACAATAAGCAGTTCTTC. Translated, it gives CASSPGQYNKQFF.

This clonotype turned up a few times. The genes are TRBV28 and TRBJ2-5; 7 bases are shared with TRBD1. There are 15 residues in the CDR3. Germline values: CDR1 MDHEN, CDR2 SYDVKM. V shed 2 bases, J shed 5 bases, and the junction held 8 bases outside the gene matches. The CDR3 sequence is CASSLETGSIETQYF. CDR3 DNA: TGTGCCAGCAGTTTAGAGACAGGGTCTATCGAGACCCAGTACTTC. The whole variable domain, remainder taken from reference TRBV28 and TRBJ2-5, is DVKVTQSSRYLVKRTGEKVFLECVQDMDHENMFWYRQDPGLGLRLIYFSYDVKMKEKGDIPEGYSVSREKKERFSLILESASTNQTSMYLCASSLETGSIETQYFGPGTRLLVL.

In this sample, this clonotype turned up a few times. The rearrangement uses TRBV20-1 and TRBJ2-1; tentatively, D is TRBD2 (5 bases). Trimming took off 5 bases at V and 4 bases at J, with 21 bases between the two ends. Germline loops: CDR1 DFQATT, CDR2 SNEGSKA (reference sequence). The CDR3 totals 16 residues. For the CDR3, the DNA is TGCAGTGCTGAAGGTTCGGAGGTATATAATTACAATGAGCAGTTCTTC. Encoded protein: CSAEGSEVYNYNEQFF.

This chain links TRBV7-9 with TRBJ1-1, with a tentative D call TRBD1 (5 bases). The CDR3 has 14 residues. Per germline, CDR1 SEHNR and CDR2 FQNEAQ (reference sequence). Trimming left V 4 bases short and J 0 bases short, with 9 bases between. CDR3 in amino acids: CASSSTVMNTEAFF. Here the CDR3 DNA reads TGTGCCAGCAGCTCGACAGTTATGAACACTGAAGCTTTCTTT.